This T cell receptor beta chain was profiled in a study of technical replicates of blood from several donors. Some clones are missing from TCRdb's copy, which holds only in-frame ones; the method was immunoSEQ multiplex PCR. There are 70,000 to 95,000 clones in the sample; around 97% occur only once, and approximately 0.3% lies in the top ten. The V and J ends lost 8 bases and 6 bases respectively, with 14 bases between them. The CDR3 is made up of 13 amino acids. The V gene's germline CDR1 is MNHEY and CDR2 SVGAGI. This chain joins TRBV6-5 and TRBJ1-5, with a tentative D call TRBD1 (5 bases). The sample was T cells isolated from PBMCs. The origin of this receptor is a human donor in good health. CDR3 DNA: TGTGCCAGCGGATCTCAAGGGGTTCAGCCCCAGCATTTT. This sequence encodes CASGSQGVQPQHF.